The 28 T cell receptor beta chains reported below all come from one sample, sequenced in a study of chemoradiotherapy in HPV16-positive cancers. Data came from immunoSEQ multiplex PCR; TCRdb stores just in-frame clones and leaves some out. The data hold 20,000 to 25,000 clones, with 94% observed a single time. The specimen was collected from a patient who underwent chemoradiotherapy. The source of these receptors is a human donor with HPV-associated anogenital cancer.

The genes are TRBV28 and TRBJ1-4, with 9 bases identical to TRBD1. The J segment lost 7 bases and the V segment lost 4 bases, leaving 16 bases of the junction unmatched. The germline CDR1 and CDR2 sequences are MDHEN and SYDVKM. The CDR3 is 18 amino acids. CDR3 in amino acids: CASSSFNRGQGLGEKLFF. For the CDR3, the DNA is TGTGCCAGCAGTTCATTTAACAGGGGGCAAGGGTTAGGTGAAAAACTGTTTTTT.

This clone was detected only once. The chain has TRBV5-6 and TRBJ2-1, with TRBD2 matching over 8 bases. Trimming removed 4 bases from V and 5 bases from J; junction bases left unmatched: 5. This CDR3 comprises 14 residues. CDR1 and CDR2 from the germline V gene are SGHDT and YYEEEE. DNA of the CDR3: TGTGCCAGCAGCGGGGGGACTAGGGACAATGAGCAGTTCTTC. Protein product: CASSGGTRDNEQFF.

As DNA, the CDR3 is TGTGCCAGCAGTTACTCCATAAGCTCTGGAAACACCATATATTTT. Its translation is CASSYSISSGNTIYF. V and J are TRBV6-5 and TRBJ1-3; D call uncertain. The CDR3 totals 15 residues. The V end lost 0 bases, the J end lost 0 bases, and 6 bases lay between the germline ends. Per germline, CDR1 MNHEY and CDR2 SVGAGI.

This chain joins TRBV19 and TRBJ2-7, with 8 bases aligning to TRBD1. Germline V lookup: CDR1 LNHDA, CDR2 SQIVND (reference sequence). The V and J ends lost 7 bases and 4 bases, in that order; junction bases with no gene match: 6. The CDR3 covers 13 residues. CDR3 nucleotides: TGTGCCAGTAAGGCAGGGGGCGTTTACGAGCAGTACTTC. Encoded protein: CASKAGGVYEQYF.

The chain uses TRBV6-1 and TRBJ1-2; D gene unclear. The CDR3 is 16 residues long. Trimming cost V 4 bases and J 3 bases, with 18 bases left between them. Germline V gene sequence: CDR1 MNHNS, CDR2 SASEGT. The CDR3 bases are TGTGCCAGCAGTGTGGGAGCAGCATCTACGGACTATGGCTACACCTTC. Protein: CASSVGAASTDYGYTF.

The chain uses TRBV6-5 and TRBJ2-7, with D maybe TRBD2 (6 bases). Looked up from germline, CDR1 is MNHEY and CDR2 is SVGAGI. With 2 bases removed from V and 0 bases from J, the gap between germline ends came to 8 bases. The CDR3 contains 14 residues. CDR3 in amino acids: CASSYARGSYEQYF. In DNA form, the CDR3 reads TGTGCCAGCAGTTACGCGCGGGGCTCCTACGAGCAGTACTTC.

This chain links TRBV7-2 with TRBJ2-3, with D perhaps matching TRBD1 (5 bases). Germline assignment: CDR1 SGHTA and CDR2 FQGNSA. This CDR3 region has 15 residues. The V end was cut by 1 base, the J end by 4 bases, with 12 bases between. In nucleotides, the CDR3 is TGTGCCAGCAGCTTAGGATCCAGGGCCGCAGATACGCAGTATTTT. Translation: CASSLGSRAADTQYF.

The genes are TRBV15 and TRBJ1-3; D is uncertain. The CDR3 totals 16 residues. V lost 5 bases and J lost 0, with 14 bases in between. Per the germline V gene, CDR1 is LNHNV and CDR2 is YYDKDF (reference sequence). CDR3 coding DNA: TGTGCCACCAGCCTTACCCCTCCCAGCTCTGGAAACACCATATATTTT. Translation gives CATSLTPPSSGNTIYF.

V and J are TRBV2 and TRBJ1-1; D possibly corresponds to TRBD1 (5 bases). Per the germline V gene, CDR1 is SNHLY and CDR2 is FYNNEI. The length of the CDR3 is 15 residues. Trimming removed 2 bases at V and 2 bases at J, with 12 bases between. CDR3 residues: CASSENGGTNTEAFF. Here the CDR3 DNA reads TGTGCCAGCAGTGAAAACGGAGGGACTAACACTGAAGCTTTCTTT. Full variable domain (remainder filled in from reference TRBV2 and TRBJ1-1): EPEVTQTPSHQVTQMGQEVILRCVPISNHLYFYWYRQILGQKVEFLVSFYNNEISEKSEIFDDQFSVERPDGSNFTLKIRSTKLEDSAMYFCASSENGGTNTEAFFGQGTRLTVV.

The rearrangement uses TRBV28 and TRBJ2-5, with 9 bases lining up with TRBD1. Per germline, CDR1 MDHEN and CDR2 SYDVKM. There are 16 residues in the CDR3. Trimming at V came to 5 bases and at J to 2 bases, leaving 9 bases not matched to a gene. CDR3: CASSGAGQGFQETQYF. CDR3 coding DNA: TGTGCCAGCAGTGGGGCGGGACAGGGCTTTCAAGAGACCCAGTACTTC.

The chain is built from TRBV13 and TRBJ1-1; TRBD1 is a possible D gene (6 bases). V was trimmed by 6 bases and J by 5 bases, leaving 10 bases between them. Germline assignment: CDR1 PRHDT and CDR2 FYEKMQ (reference sequence). The CDR3 length is 12 residues. The CDR3 DNA follows: TGTGCCAGCAGAGTCCAGGGGACTGAAGCTTTCTTT. Protein product: CASRVQGTEAFF.

The chain carries TRBV29-1 and TRBJ1-5, with 7 bases identical to TRBD1. The CDR3 is made up of 13 amino acids. Germline trimming cut 6 bases from V and 4 bases from J; bases unmatched to any gene: 6. Germline values: CDR1 SQVTM, CDR2 ANQGSEA. The CDR3 loop is CSVADRINQPQHF. CDR3 DNA sequence: TGCAGCGTCGCGGACAGGATAAATCAGCCCCAGCATTTT.

The chain is built from TRBV16 and TRBJ2-4; no clear D. Germline CDR1 is KGHSY and CDR2 is FQNENV. V was shortened by 3 bases and J by 7 bases, with 16 bases between the two germline ends. The CDR3 sequence is 15 residues long. The CDR3 region is CASSHQTTIMNIQYF. The DNA of the CDR3 is TGTGCCAGCAGCCACCAGACAACTATTATGAACATTCAGTACTTC.

The chain joins TRBV9 to TRBJ2-5; 9 nucleotides agree with TRBD1. Germline V lookup: CDR1 SGDLS, CDR2 YYNGEE. The CDR3 spans 14 residues. V shed 4 bases, J shed 4 bases, and the junction held 5 bases outside the gene matches. CDR3 coding DNA: TGTGCCAGCAGCTATGGGACAGGGTTAGAGACCCAGTACTTC. This codes for CASSYGTGLETQYF.

The chain couples TRBV18 to TRBJ1-1; D gene ambiguous. The V end lost 5 bases, the J end lost 3 bases, and 10 bases lay between the germline ends. Looked up from germline, CDR1 is KGHSH and CDR2 is LQKENI. This CDR3 is built from 13 residues. The CDR3 reads CASSGSLHTEAFF. CDR3 nucleotide sequence: TGTGCCAGCTCAGGCAGTTTACACACTGAAGCTTTCTTT.

This chain links TRBV2 with TRBJ2-6; maybe TRBD2 (6 bases). V lost 6 bases, J lost 2 bases, and 11 bases lay in between. The CDR3 is 15 amino acids. Germline V gene sequence: CDR1 SNHLY, CDR2 FYNNEI. The CDR3 protein is CASRRAGTGANVLTF. For the CDR3, the DNA is TGTGCCAGCAGGCGTGCGGGGACTGGGGCCAACGTCCTGACTTTC. The full variable domain, in which reference TRBV2 and TRBJ2-6 provide the parts outside the CDR3, is EPEVTQTPSHQVTQMGQEVILRCVPISNHLYFYWYRQILGQKVEFLVSFYNNEISEKSEIFDDQFSVERPDGSNFTLKIRSTKLEDSAMYFCASRRAGTGANVLTFGAGSRLTVL.

As DNA, the CDR3 is TGTGCCAGCAAAGACGGGATAGGCCCCTACGAGCAGTACTTC. This codes for CASKDGIGPYEQYF. The rearrangement links TRBV5-8 to TRBJ2-7; a weak D match, TRBD2 (5 bases). Looked up from germline, CDR1 is SGHTS and CDR2 is YDEGEE. The CDR3 sequence is 14 residues long. Trimming took 6 bases from V and 2 from J, leaving 15 bases between them.

This chain connects TRBV28 to TRBJ1-2; D is perhaps TRBD1 (6 bases). There are 13 residues in the CDR3. Germline-derived CDR1 and CDR2 are MDHEN and SYDVKM. Trimming removed 5 bases at V and 7 bases at J, with 14 bases between. CDR3 bases: TGTGCCAGCAGTCAAAACCAGGGGTTTGGCTACACCTTC. The encoded protein is CASSQNQGFGYTF.

This clone was found a few times. The V and J genes are TRBV5-1 and TRBJ2-1; D uncertain. The V gene's germline CDR1 is SGHRS and CDR2 YFSETQ. The CDR3 sequence is 15 residues long. V was trimmed by 4 bases and J by 0 bases, leaving 11 bases between them. The CDR3 is CASSLDLGSYNEQFF. The CDR3 DNA reads as TGCGCCAGCAGCCTAGACTTAGGCTCCTACAATGAGCAGTTCTTC.

The rearrangement uses TRBV11-2 and TRBJ2-1, with 10 bases that match TRBD1. Per germline, CDR1 SGHAT and CDR2 FQNNGV. V lost 1 base, J lost 7 bases, and 7 bases stayed unmatched. The CDR3 runs to 16 residues. CDR3 loop: CASSLVDGTGVNEQFF. As DNA, the CDR3 is TGTGCCAGCAGCTTAGTTGACGGGACAGGGGTGAATGAGCAGTTCTTC.

The rearrangement joins TRBV28 to TRBJ2-7, with D possibly being TRBD2 (6 bases). The CDR3 spans 16 residues. The germline V and J ends were trimmed by 6 bases and 2 bases, with 20 bases remaining between them. CDR1 is MDHEN, CDR2 SYDVKM, per germline. DNA for the CDR3: TGTGCCAGCAGACCCAGCGCCGGGACTTTGGCCTACGAGCAGTACTTC. It encodes CASRPSAGTLAYEQYF.

V gene TRBV7-2 combines with J gene TRBJ1-4; D possibly corresponds to TRBD1 (5 bases). The CDR3 has 15 residues. V was cut by 2 bases and J by 8 bases, with 15 bases left in between. The germline gives CDR1 SGHTA, CDR2 FQGNSA. In nucleotides, the CDR3 is TGTGCCAGCAGCTTAAACGGGGGATGGGGCGAAAAACTGTTTTTT. Its protein product is CASSLNGGWGEKLFF. The whole variable domain, remainder taken from reference TRBV7-2 and TRBJ1-4, is GAGVSQSPSNKVTEKGKDVELRCDPISGHTALYWYRQSLGQGLEFLIYFQGNSAPDKSGLPSDRFSAERTGGSVSTLTIQRTQQEDSAVYLCASSLNGGWGEKLFFGSGTQLSVL.

The chain has TRBV19 and TRBJ1-2, with 9 bases aligning to TRBD1. J lost 4 bases, V lost 3 bases, and 6 bases had no gene match. Germline V lookup: CDR1 LNHDA, CDR2 SQIVND (reference sequence). This CDR3 comprises 15 residues. The CDR3 loop is CASSIGDREAYGYTF. CDR3 in DNA: TGTGCCAGTAGTATCGGGGACAGGGAGGCCTATGGCTACACCTTC.

This chain joins TRBV6-1 and TRBJ1-2; the match to TRBD1 covers 7 bases. This CDR3 region has 13 residues. The trim removed 10 bases at V and 4 bases at J, leaving 9 bases unmatched. Germline values: CDR1 MNHNS, CDR2 SASEGT. CDR3 sequence reads: CATIRDSLYGYTF. The CDR3 bases are TGTGCCACCATCCGGGACAGCCTCTATGGCTACACCTTC.

V usage is TRBV30 and J usage is TRBJ1-5; D unclear. V was shortened by 5 bases and J by 7 bases, with 24 bases between the two germline ends. Germline CDR1 and CDR2: GTSNPN and SVGIG (reference sequence). This CDR3 contains 16 residues. The CDR3 bases are TGTGCCTGGTCTGACTTTGGCCTTGTGGGAAGGCAGCCCCAGCATTTT. It is translated as CAWSDFGLVGRQPQHF.

This rearrangement joins TRBV6-5 to TRBJ2-5, with D unresolved. This CDR3 contains 15 residues. Looked up from germline, CDR1 is MNHEY and CDR2 is SVGAGI. V was cut by 8 bases and J by 1 base, with 17 bases left in between. CDR3 nucleotide sequence: TGTGCCAGCTCACCGGGCACCAATGGCCAAGAGACCCAGTACTTC. Its protein is CASSPGTNGQETQYF.

This chain links TRBV21-1 with TRBJ1-5. TRBV21-1 is a documented pseudogene. This CDR3 is built from 11 residues. DNA for the CDR3: TGTGCCAGCAGCAAGGGGAAGCCCCAGCATTTT. It yields the protein CASSKGKPQHF.

The V gene is TRBV2, the J gene TRBJ1-2; D is unclear. Between the trimmed V and J ends, which lost 7 bases and 0 bases, there was a span of 12 bases. There are 14 residues in the CDR3. CDR1 is SNHLY and CDR2 is FYNNEI in the germline V gene. In nucleotides, the CDR3 is TGTGCCAGCAACCCGGAAGCAACTAACTATGGCTACACCTTC. It encodes CASNPEATNYGYTF.